Sequencing of this TCR beta chain was carried out in a study of T cell repertoires in cytomegalovirus infection. At the level of the study: CMV infection plus the matching HLA type was flagged by public TCR beta signatures.

Study-wide results and limits: The ex vivo response showed dominance by HLA-C-restricted CMV-specific TCR beta clonotypes. Cumulative frequency (of public TCR beta family members) identified carriers of CMV plus the relevant HLA.

The germline V gene encodes CDR1 MDHEN and CDR2 SYDVKM. V gave up 6 bases and J gave up 8 bases, with 20 bases separating them. CDR3 length: 15 residues. As for this clonotype: Its cognate antigen is unknown.

MiXCR, run by TCRdb on the reads, gives a single entry per CDR3 protein. In the table there are approximately 190,000 distinct CDR3 sequences, roughly 9% of which are singletons. The chain carries TRBV28 and TRBJ2-1; the D gene could be TRBD1 or TRBD2 (5 bases each). Material for sequencing was PBMCs. This clonotype originated in a human donor in good health (CMV status not recorded). Some clones in this sample may be carry-over from other donors' samples. The CDR3 protein is CASSPAGTRNDEQFF. DNA of the CDR3: TGTGCCAGCAGCCCGGCCGGGACCAGAAATGATGAGCAGTTCTTC.